This is a list of T cell receptor beta chains from one sample in a study of cytomegalovirus exposure and HLA in healthy donors. Assay: immunoSEQ multiplex PCR; the TCRdb copy retains only in-frame clones and omits some. Of under 75,000 clones in the sample, approximately 80% were seen once. Sequencing was performed on PBMCs. These receptors all come from a young man in good health and CMV-seronegative. The CDR3 runs from the conserved cysteine through the conserved F or W. D genes are given only for firm matches. Clone size, where shown, is once, few, many, or a class for clones that have expanded.

clone_size j_call v_call d_call cdr3_nt cdr3_aa
NA TRBJ2-5 TRBV7-7 NA TGTGCTAGCAGCTTGGCCAGACAAGAGACCCAGTACTTC CASSLARQETQYF
NA TRBJ2-3 TRBV18 TRBD2 TGTGCCAGCTCACCACCGTCTAGCGGGATGGCGGATACGCAGTATTTT CASSPPSSGMADTQYF
NA TRBJ1-1 TRBV2 NA TGTGCCAGCAGTGAAGCGCGGGGAGATCGAGCTTTCTTT CASSEARGDRAFF
NA TRBJ2-2 TRBV5-1 TRBD1 TGCGCCAGCAGCAGGACAGGGGGAACCGGGGAGCTGTTTTTT CASSRTGGTGELFF
NA TRBJ2-1 TRBV6-5 NA TGTGCCAGCAGACAGGTAGGACGTTACAATGAGCAGTTCTTC CASRQVGRYNEQFF
NA TRBJ2-1 TRBV30 TRBD1 TGTGCCTGGAGCTCCACAGGGGAGAATGAGCAGTTCTTC CAWSSTGENEQFF
NA TRBJ1-5 TRBV13 NA TGTGCCAGCAGCTTAGGGGGGGGAAATCAGCCCCAGCATTTT CASSLGGGNQPQHF
once TRBJ2-4 TRBV27 TRBD2 TGTGCCAGCCGGATTAGCGGGGGCCTAGCCAAAAACATTCAGTACTTC CASRISGGLAKNIQYF
once TRBJ1-1 TRBV5-6 NA TGTGCCAGCAGCATACAGGGTGAAGCTTTCTTT CASSIQGEAFF
NA TRBJ2-2 TRBV7-9 NA TGTGCCAGCAGCGCGCCCGCGGGACTCACCGGGGAGCTGTTTTTT CASSAPAGLTGELFF
NA TRBJ1-3 TRBV14 NA TGTGCCAGCACCCGGGGGTCCTCTGGAAACACCATATATTTT CASTRGSSGNTIYF
NA TRBJ1-6 TRBV7-6 NA TGTGCCAGCAGCGTAGACAGCTCTTTGAATTCACCCCTCCACTTT CASSVDSSLNSPLHF
NA TRBJ1-3 TRBV7-6 NA TGTGCCAGCAGCTTAGGCGGGGGAACCTCTGGAAACACCATATATTTT CASSLGGGTSGNTIYF
NA TRBJ1-1 TRBV18 TRBD1 TGTGCCAGCTCACCGGAGGGGGCCACTGAAGCTTTCTTT CASSPEGATEAFF
NA TRBJ2-3 TRBV5-6 NA TGTGCCAGCAGCGCCGCTAGTACGTTAAATACGCAGTATTTT CASSAASTLNTQYF
NA TRBJ2-1 TRBV29-1 NA TGCAGCGACCGGGGTAGCGGTCCTTACAATGAGCAGTTCTTC CSDRGSGPYNEQFF
NA TRBJ1-6 TRBV27 NA TGTGCCAGCAACCAGGAGGGCTATAATTCACCCCTCCACTTT CASNQEGYNSPLHF
NA TRBJ1-2 TRBV6-5 TRBD1 TGTGCCAGCAGTTACACGCCCCAGGGGGCAATGGGCTACACCTTC CASSYTPQGAMGYTF
NA TRBJ1-1 TRBV6-6 TRBD1 TGTGCCAGCAGTGACAGGGGGCGGGCTGAAGCTTTCTTT CASSDRGRAEAFF
NA TRBJ1-1 TRBV18 NA TGTGCCAGCTCACCACCGTCCCAGACAGGGAACACTGAAGCTTTCTTT CASSPPSQTGNTEAFF
NA TRBJ1-6 TRBV28 TRBD1 TGTGCCAGCATCCTCAGGGGGAGCTCCTATAATTCACCCCTCCACTTT CASILRGSSYNSPLHF
NA TRBJ2-2 TRBV5-1 NA TGCGCCAGCAGCTTAAGTGGAGCCGGGGAGCTGTTTTTT CASSLSGAGELFF
NA TRBJ2-5 TRBV14 TRBD1 TGTGCCAGCAACCTTGGGACAGGGCGAGGGGAGACCCAGTACTTC CASNLGTGRGETQYF
NA TRBJ1-1 TRBV27 TRBD1 TGTGCCAGCTCCCCGGGACAGGGGGCTGGTTGGACTGAAGCTTTCTTT CASSPGQGAGWTEAFF
NA TRBJ1-2 TRBV20-1 NA TGCAGTGCACATTACTATGGCTACACCTTC CSAHYYGYTF
NA TRBJ1-1 TRBV9 TRBD1 TGTGCCAGCAGCGCCCGGGACAGGGGACCGAACACTGAAGCTTTCTTT CASSARDRGPNTEAFF
NA TRBJ2-2 TRBV5-1 TRBD2 TGCGCCAGCAGCGGGCGACTAGCGGGGGGCCTAAGCGCCGGGGAGCTGTTTTTT CASSGRLAGGLSAGELFF
NA TRBJ1-2 TRBV27 NA TGTGCCACTCAGGAAACGGGGGGGGCAAACTATGGCTACACCTTC CATQETGGANYGYTF
few TRBJ1-5 TRBV2 NA TGTGCCAGCCAAGGGACTGGTAATCAGCCCCAGCATTTT CASQGTGNQPQHF
NA TRBJ2-1 TRBV9 TRBD2 TGTGCCAGCAGCGTAGTGGGGACTAGCGGGGAAACCGAGCAGTTCTTC CASSVVGTSGETEQFF
NA TRBJ1-1 TRBV27 TRBD1 TGTGCCAGCACGGTCTCAGGGGGCGCTTACAGTGAAGCTTTCTTT CASTVSGGAYSEAFF
NA TRBJ2-2 TRBV4-3 NA TGCGCCAGCAGTCTTAGTCTATCGGGGGGACAGGAGTTTCTGACCGGGGAGCTGTTTTTT CASSLSLSGGQEFLTGELFF
NA TRBJ2-1 TRBV4-2 NA TGTGCCAGCAGCCAAGATGGTTATGAGCGGAGAAATGAGCAGTTCTTC CASSQDGYERRNEQFF
few TRBJ1-5 TRBV28 TRBD1 TGTGCCAACTCACAGGGGGGTAGCAATCAGCCCCAGCATTTT CANSQGGSNQPQHF
once TRBJ1-1 TRBV2 NA TGTGCCAGACGGGCGGGGGTTACTGAAGCTTTCTTT CARRAGVTEAFF
NA TRBJ2-4 TRBV27 TRBD1 TGTGCCAGCAGGGGACAGGCTAACATTCAGTACTTC CASRGQANIQYF
NA TRBJ1-6 TRBV4-2 NA TGTGCCAGCAGCCAAGATCAGGGGAGCTCCTATAATTCACCCCTCCACTTT CASSQDQGSSYNSPLHF
NA TRBJ2-1 TRBV4-2 TRBD2 TGTGCCAGCAGCCAGCTAGCGGGAGGCAATGAGCAGTTCTTC CASSQLAGGNEQFF
NA TRBJ1-4 TRBV2 NA TGTGCCAGTGCGCGGGGCCTTAATGAAAAACTGTTTTTT CASARGLNEKLFF
NA TRBJ1-2 TRBV6-1 NA TGTGCCAGCAGGCCCGCCAGCAGGCTGTATGGCTACACCTTC CASRPASRLYGYTF
NA TRBJ2-7 TRBV7-8 NA TGTGCCAGCAACCCCCACTTAAGCGGGGAGCAGTACTTC CASNPHLSGEQYF
NA TRBJ2-2 TRBV12-5 TRBD1 TGTGCTAGTGGTTTGGCCCGGACAGGGAGCACCGGGGAGCTGTTTTTT CASGLARTGSTGELFF
NA TRBJ1-2 TRBV27 NA TGTGCCAGCAGTTTACAGGAAAACTATGGCTACACCTTC CASSLQENYGYTF
NA TRBJ1-5 TRBV28 NA TGTGCCTCAAGCAGCGGTGTTCGGGGTTTTGTTTTGCAGCCCCAGCATTTT CASSSGVRGFVLQPQHF
NA TRBJ2-1 TRBV6-1 NA TGTGCCAGCAGTGAAACCTACCGGGATTACAATGAGCAGTTCTTC CASSETYRDYNEQFF
NA TRBJ2-5 TRBV28 TRBD2 TGTGCCAGTACACTAGCGGGGGACCAAGAGACCCAGTACTTC CASTLAGDQETQYF
NA TRBJ2-5 TRBV23-1 NA TGCGCCAGCGGTGCGAAACAGGGACAAGAGACCCAGTACTTC CASGAKQGQETQYF
once TRBJ1-2 TRBV5-4 NA TGTGCCAGCAGCTTCGGCGACAGAACTAACTATGGCTACACCTTC CASSFGDRTNYGYTF
few TRBJ2-5 TRBV7-2 NA TGTGCCAGCAGCTTCTACGGAGAGACCCAGTACTTC CASSFYGETQYF
NA TRBJ2-5 TRBV4-2 TRBD2 TGTGCCAGCAGCGAAAGGATGGGGGGGCAAGAGACCCAGTACTTC CASSERMGGQETQYF
NA TRBJ2-1 TRBV5-1 TRBD2 TGCGCCAGCAGCTTGCAAGCTAGCGGGGTAATGGAGCAGTTCTTC CASSLQASGVMEQFF